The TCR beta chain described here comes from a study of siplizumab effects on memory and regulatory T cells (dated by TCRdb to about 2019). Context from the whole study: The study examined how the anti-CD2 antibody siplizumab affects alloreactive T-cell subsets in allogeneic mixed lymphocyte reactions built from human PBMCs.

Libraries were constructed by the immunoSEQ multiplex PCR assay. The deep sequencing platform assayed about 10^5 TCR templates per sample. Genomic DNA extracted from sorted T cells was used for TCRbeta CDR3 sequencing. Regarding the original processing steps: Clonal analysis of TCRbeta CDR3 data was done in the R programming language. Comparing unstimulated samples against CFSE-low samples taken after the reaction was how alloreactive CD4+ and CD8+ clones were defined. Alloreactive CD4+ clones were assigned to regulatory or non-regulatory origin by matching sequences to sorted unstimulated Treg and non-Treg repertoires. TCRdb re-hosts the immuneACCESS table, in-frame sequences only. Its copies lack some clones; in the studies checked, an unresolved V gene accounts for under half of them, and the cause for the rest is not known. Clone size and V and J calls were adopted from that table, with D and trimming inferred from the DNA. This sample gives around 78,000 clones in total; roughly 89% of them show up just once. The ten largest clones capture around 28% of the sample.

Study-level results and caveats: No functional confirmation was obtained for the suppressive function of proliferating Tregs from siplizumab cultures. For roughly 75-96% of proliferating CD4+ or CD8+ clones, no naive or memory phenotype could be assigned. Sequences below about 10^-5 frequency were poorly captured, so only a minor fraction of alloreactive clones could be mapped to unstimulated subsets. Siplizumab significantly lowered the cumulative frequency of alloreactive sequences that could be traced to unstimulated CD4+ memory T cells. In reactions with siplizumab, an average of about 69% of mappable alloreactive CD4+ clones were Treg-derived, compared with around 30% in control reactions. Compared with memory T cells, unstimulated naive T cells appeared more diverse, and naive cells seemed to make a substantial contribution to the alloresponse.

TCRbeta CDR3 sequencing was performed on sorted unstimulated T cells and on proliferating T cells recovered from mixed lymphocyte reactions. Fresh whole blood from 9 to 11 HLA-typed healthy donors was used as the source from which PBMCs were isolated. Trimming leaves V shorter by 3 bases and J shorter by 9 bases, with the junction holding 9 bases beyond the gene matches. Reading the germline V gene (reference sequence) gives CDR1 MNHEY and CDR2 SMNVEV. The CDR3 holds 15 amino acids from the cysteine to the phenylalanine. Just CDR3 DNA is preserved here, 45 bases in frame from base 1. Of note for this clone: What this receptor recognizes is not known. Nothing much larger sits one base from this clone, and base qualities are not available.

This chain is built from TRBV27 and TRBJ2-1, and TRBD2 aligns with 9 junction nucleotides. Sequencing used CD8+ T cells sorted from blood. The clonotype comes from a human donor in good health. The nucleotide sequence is TGTGCCAGCAGTTTCGGGGTAGCGGGAGTACTTGAGCAGTTCTTC. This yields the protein CASSFGVAGVLEQFF.